Listed below are T cell receptor beta chains from one sample, sequenced in a study of shared T cell receptors in the human thymus. Libraries were prepared by immunoSEQ multiplex PCR; TCRdb keeps only in-frame clonotypes and omits some of them. The sample has 700,000 or so clones, approximately 85% seen once; the top ten hold more than 0.01%. This sample was also put to use in a study of human thymus T cells.

Sequenced material: thymocytes. The receptors originated from a girl under two years old with a congenital heart defect. Both conserved end residues are part of each CDR3. The D gene is left open where the match is weak. Clone size, where shown, is once, few, many, or a class for clones that have expanded.

j_call v_call clone_size d_call cdr3_nt cdr3_aa
TRBJ1-1 TRBV5-1 . TRBD1 TGCGCCAGCAGCCGAAGCCAGTCCGGGACAGGGGGATGTACTGAAGCTTTCTTT CASSRSQSGTGGCTEAFF
TRBJ1-1 TRBV19 few TRBD1 TGTGCCAGTAAGGGACAGGGCCTTTGGGGGATGAACACTGAAGCTTTCTTT CASKGQGLWGMNTEAFF
TRBJ1-3 TRBV28 . TRBD1 TGTGCCAGCAGTTTACCCGCGCGGACAGGGTATCCCCGGCAGTCTGGAAACACCATATATTTT CASSLPARTGYPRQSGNTIYF
TRBJ2-7 TRBV7-8 . . TGTGCCAGCAGCTTAGTAGGGGGGGGACCATCCTACGAGCAGTACTTC CASSLVGGGPSYEQYF
TRBJ1-5 TRBV7-2 . . TGTGCCAGCAGCAGAAAAAGGGACTCACCCCAGCATTTT CASSRKRDSPQHF
TRBJ2-6 TRBV12-2 few . . CASRPHETVALGANVLTF
TRBJ2-3 TRBV5-1 . TRBD2 TGCGCCAGCAGCTTGGAACAACTAGCGGGGGCTCGCACAGATACGCAGTATTTT CASSLEQLAGARTDTQYF
TRBJ2-2 TRBV30 . . TGTGCCTGGAGTCGAGGTTCCCAGCCGGGACAGAACACCGGGGAGCTGTTTTTT CAWSRGSQPGQNTGELFF
TRBJ2-5 TRBV4-1 . TRBD2 TGCGCCAGCAGCCAGGGGACTAGCGGACAAGATGGCGAGACCCAGTACTTC CASSQGTSGQDGETQYF
TRBJ2-1 TRBV5-4 . TRBD2 TGTGCCAGCAGCTTGGGGCGGGGGGGCGAGTATGAGCAGTTCTTC CASSLGRGGEYEQFF
TRBJ2-5 TRBV6-6 . . TGTGCCAGCAGTTACTCGATAGCGGAGACCCAGTACTTC CASSYSIAETQYF
TRBJ2-6 TRBV6-5 once TRBD1 TGTGCCAGCGGGACAGGGGGCGCTGGGGCCAACGTCCTGACTTTC CASGTGGAGANVLTF
TRBJ2-3 TRBV5-1 . . TGCGCCAGCAGCTTACTCACAGATACGCAGTATTTT CASSLLTDTQYF
TRBJ1-1 TRBV5-6 . TRBD1 TGTGCCAGCAGCTTGACAGGGACAGCGAACACTGAAGCTTTCTTT CASSLTGTANTEAFF
TRBJ2-7 TRBV6-1 . TRBD1 TGTGCCAGCAACACCGGGACAGGGGGCTACGAGCAGTACTTC CASNTGTGGYEQYF
TRBJ1-2 TRBV4-1 . TRBD1 TGCGCCAGCAGCCCAGGGGGCGCGGGCTATGGCTACACCTTC CASSPGGAGYGYTF
TRBJ1-4 TRBV30 . . TGTGCCTGGAGTTCAGCTTTATGGAGCCTCGGACAGGAAAAACTGTTTTTT CAWSSALWSLGQEKLFF
TRBJ1-2 TRBV7-3 . TRBD1 TGTGCCAGCGGGCCGACAGGGCCCTATGGCTACACCTTC CASGPTGPYGYTF
TRBJ1-6 TRBV2 . TRBD1 TGTGCCAGCAGTGGGGCTCAAGGGGGCGCGGATAATTCCCCCCTCCACTTT CASSGAQGGADNSPLHF
TRBJ2-7 TRBV28 . . TGTGCCAGCAGTTATCTCGGGGGGCAGACCTACGAGCAGTACTTC CASSYLGGQTYEQYF
TRBJ1-5 TRBV7-8 . . TGTGCCAGCAGCTTAGGGCCCGACAATCAGCCCCAGCATTTT CASSLGPDNQPQHF
TRBJ1-1 TRBV5-1 . TRBD1 TGCGCCAGCAGCGCCCGGGACAGGGGGCTGGCAAAGAACACTGAAGCTTTCTTT CASSARDRGLAKNTEAFF
TRBJ2-7 TRBV9 . TRBD1 TGTGCCAGCAGCGTAGGGCTACCGGGACAGGGGTGGAACGAGCAGTACTTC CASSVGLPGQGWNEQYF
TRBJ1-5 TRBV4-3 . . TGCGCCAGCAGCCAAGAAAGGGAGGGCAATCAGCCCCAGCATTTT CASSQEREGNQPQHF
TRBJ1-5 TRBV7-6 . . TGTGCCAGCAGCGCCACCGGGACACATCAGCCCCAGCATTTT CASSATGTHQPQHF
TRBJ1-2 TRBV27 once . TGTGCCAGCAGTTTATCTGGTCTGCCAGGCCGGTTTGATGGCTACACCTTC CASSLSGLPGRFDGYTF
TRBJ2-5 TRBV6-1 . . TGTGCCAGCACCCGGCGGGAGACCCAGTACTTC CASTRRETQYF
TRBJ1-5 TRBV4-1 . . TGCGCCAGCAGCCAAACTCCGGGACACGGGACGGAATCTCAGCCCCAGCATTTT CASSQTPGHGTESQPQHF
TRBJ2-5 TRBV9 . . TGTGCCAGCGGACCGGGACACTCAGGGGAAGAGACCCAGTACTTC CASGPGHSGEETQYF
TRBJ1-1 TRBV19 once . TGTGCCAGTAGAACGGTCACCGGGGATAGCACTGAAGCTTTCTTT CASRTVTGDSTEAFF
TRBJ2-1 TRBV9 . . TGTGCCAGCAGCGTAGAGGGGGGGATCGGCGATGAGCAGTTCTTC CASSVEGGIGDEQFF
TRBJ2-5 TRBV9 . . TGTGCCAGCAGCCCGGGACTTATCCAAGAGACCCAGTACTTC CASSPGLIQETQYF
TRBJ1-1 TRBV14 . . TGTGCCAGCAGCCGACTCGGGGACACTGAAGCTTTCTTT CASSRLGDTEAFF
TRBJ1-2 TRBV5-1 . . TGCGCCAGCTCCTTAAAATACTTCGGAGGAGGTGACTATGGCTACACCTTC CASSLKYFGGGDYGYTF
TRBJ2-7 TRBV21-1 . . TGTGCCAGCAGCATTTCCGGGGGACCCCACGAGCAGTACTTC CASSISGGPHEQYF
TRBJ1-6 TRBV4-3 . . TGCGCCAGCAGCCAACTTTTCGGTCCGACCGGGGGTAATTCACCCCTCCACTTT CASSQLFGPTGGNSPLHF
TRBJ1-1 TRBV27 few . TGTGCCAGCAGCCCAACTCCGGGGGAGGCGGTGAACACTGAAGCTTTCTTT CASSPTPGEAVNTEAFF
TRBJ1-4 TRBV11-2 . . TGTGCCAGCAGCTGGGACATTAAGTTTCGGGTTGAAAAACTGTTTTTT CASSWDIKFRVEKLFF
TRBJ2-1 TRBV14 few TRBD1 TGTGCCAGCAGGCCCGGGACAGGGGGCTACAATGAGCAGTTCTTC CASRPGTGGYNEQFF
TRBJ2-3 TRBV4-1 . . TGCGCCAGCAGCCAAGTCCCGGGACAACGGACCACAGATACGCAGTATTTT CASSQVPGQRTTDTQYF
TRBJ1-1 TRBV5-1 . . TGCGCCAGCAGCTTGGTCGCGGACAGAAACATGAACACTGAAGCTTTCTTT CASSLVADRNMNTEAFF
TRBJ1-2 TRBV28 few TRBD1 TGTGCCAGCAGTTTCGTCGCTACCGACAGGGGTGGTGGCTACACCTTC CASSFVATDRGGGYTF